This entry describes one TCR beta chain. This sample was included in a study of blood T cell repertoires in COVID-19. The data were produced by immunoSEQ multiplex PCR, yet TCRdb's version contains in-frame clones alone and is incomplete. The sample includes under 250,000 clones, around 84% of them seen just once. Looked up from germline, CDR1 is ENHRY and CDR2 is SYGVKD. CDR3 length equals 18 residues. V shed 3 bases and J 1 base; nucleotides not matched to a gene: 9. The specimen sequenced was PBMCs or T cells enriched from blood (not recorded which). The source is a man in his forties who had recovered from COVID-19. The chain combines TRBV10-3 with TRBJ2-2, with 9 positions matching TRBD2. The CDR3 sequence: CAISERASGGKNTGELFF. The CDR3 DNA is TGTGCCATCAGTGAAAGGGCCAGCGGGGGGAAGAACACCGGGGAGCTGTTTTTT.